Given below is one T cell receptor (beta chain) in context. The antigen remains undetermined. These data belong to a study of T cells expressing NK-cell markers. Across the whole study: Serological testing identified seven of the eight sequenced donors as HCMV-seropositive and one as seronegative.

Overall study findings and caveats: Also leading the CD3+CD56-NKG2C+ fraction in a handful of donors were these clonotypes.

Libraries used 5'RACE template switching adding universal primer site and UMIs. Reprocessing the 5' RACE reads, TCRdb reports a single entry for every CDR3 protein and omits DNA. The listing records about 460,000 distinct CDR3 sequences. The origin of this receptor is a woman aged 45-65 years in good health. The sequencing sample was made of blood T cells: a sorted CD56 or NKG2C T cell subset, CD4+ or CD8+ T cells, or bulk PBMC T cells (not recorded which).

The CDR3 spells CSVVFGRAGELFF. V and J are TRBV29-1 and TRBJ2-2; lacking DNA, the TRBD2 call made by TCRdb goes unchecked. From germline, CDR1 is SQVTM and CDR2 ANQGSEA. CDR3 size: 13 residues.